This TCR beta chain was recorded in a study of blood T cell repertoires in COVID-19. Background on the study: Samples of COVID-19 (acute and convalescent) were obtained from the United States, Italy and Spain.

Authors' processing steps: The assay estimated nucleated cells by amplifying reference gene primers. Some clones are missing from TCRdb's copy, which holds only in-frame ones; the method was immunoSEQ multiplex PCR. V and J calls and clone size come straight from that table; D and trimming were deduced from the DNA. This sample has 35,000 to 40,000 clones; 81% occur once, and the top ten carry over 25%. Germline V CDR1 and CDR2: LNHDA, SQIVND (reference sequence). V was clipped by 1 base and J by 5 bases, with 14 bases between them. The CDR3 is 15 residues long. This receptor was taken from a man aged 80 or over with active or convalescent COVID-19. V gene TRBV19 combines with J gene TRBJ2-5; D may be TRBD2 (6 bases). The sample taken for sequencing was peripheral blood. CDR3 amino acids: CASSIVGLISETQYF. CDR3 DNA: TGTGCCAGTAGTATAGTGGGACTCATTTCGGAGACCCAGTACTTC.